This T cell receptor beta chain was retrieved from a study of cytomegalovirus exposure and HLA in healthy donors. The CDR3 extends over 11 amino acids. Looked up from germline, CDR1 is MDHEN and CDR2 is SYDVKM. Trimming removed 6 bases from V and 2 bases from J, with 4 bases in between. The PCR contained 60 Vbeta and 13 Jbeta primers. Profiling relied on immunoSEQ multiplex PCR, and the TCRdb table lists in-frame clones only, not all of them. The sample yields some 210,000 clones, around 87% seen once. The sample consisted of PBMCs. V gene TRBV28 combines with J gene TRBJ1-1; D gene ambiguous. The source is a man in his thirties or forties in good health and CMV-seronegative. The CDR3 coding sequence is TGTGCCAGCAGCATCAACACTGAAGCTTTCTTT. Translating gives CASSINTEAFF.